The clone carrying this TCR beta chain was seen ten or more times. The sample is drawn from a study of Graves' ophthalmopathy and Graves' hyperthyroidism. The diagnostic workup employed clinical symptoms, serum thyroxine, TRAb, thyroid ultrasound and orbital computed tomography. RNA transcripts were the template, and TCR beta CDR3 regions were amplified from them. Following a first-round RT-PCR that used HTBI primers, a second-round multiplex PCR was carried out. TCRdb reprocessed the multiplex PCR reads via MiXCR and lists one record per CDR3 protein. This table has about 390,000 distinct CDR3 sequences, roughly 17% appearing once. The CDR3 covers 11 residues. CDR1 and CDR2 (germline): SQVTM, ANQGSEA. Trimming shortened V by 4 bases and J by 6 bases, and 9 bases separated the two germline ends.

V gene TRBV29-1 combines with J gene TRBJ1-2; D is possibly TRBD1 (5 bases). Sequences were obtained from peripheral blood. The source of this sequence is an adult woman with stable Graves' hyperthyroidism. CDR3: CSVVGGNGYTF. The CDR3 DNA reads TGCAGCGTTGTTGGGGGGAATGGCTACACCTTC.